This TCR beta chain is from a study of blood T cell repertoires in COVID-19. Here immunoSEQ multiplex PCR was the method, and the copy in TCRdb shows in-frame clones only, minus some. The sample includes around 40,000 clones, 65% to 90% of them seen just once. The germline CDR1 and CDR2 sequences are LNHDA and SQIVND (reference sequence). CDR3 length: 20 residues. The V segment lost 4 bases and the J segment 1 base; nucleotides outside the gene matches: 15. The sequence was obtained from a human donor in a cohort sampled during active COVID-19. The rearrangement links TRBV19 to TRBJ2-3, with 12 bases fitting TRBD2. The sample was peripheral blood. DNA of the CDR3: TGTGCCAGTAGTAACCGTTGGAATCTAGCGGGAGGGCCAGGCACAGATACGCAGTATTTT. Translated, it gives CASSNRWNLAGGPGTDTQYF.